This T cell receptor beta chain was found in a study of shared clonotypes between healthy human individuals. At the level of the study: Plates per donor: three CD4 naive, three CD4 memory, two CD8 naive, one CD8 memory.

The CDR3 spans 14 residues. Germline V gene data show CDR1 as SGHNT and CDR2 as YYREEE (reference sequence). V lost 4 bases and J lost 1; bases outside the gene matches: 5. Sorted-subset replicate PCRs used 200 ng DNA, about 30,000 T cell genomes. Authors' methods: With immunoSEQ giving junction-only sequences and no quality scores, filtering differed. Measured with immunoSEQ multiplex PCR; TCRdb has only the in-frame clones, and not every one. The V and J calls and clone size are taken from that table; D and trimming were inferred from the DNA. The sample yields 2.3 million or so clones, approximately 95% seen once. Study findings and constraints: Large sequencing depth failed to make sorted-subset sequencing complete, rarefaction showed.

About this clone itself: Its antigen is not identified. Other DNA sequences of this sample code for an identical CDR3.

The specimen sequenced was naive CD4+ T cells from PBMCs. Subset in this sample: CD45RA+ positively selected. The sequence was obtained from a young man in good health. Some clones in this sample may be carry-over from other donors' samples. The chain combines TRBV5-4 with TRBJ2-7, with 7 bases that match TRBD2. The CDR3 coding sequence is TGTGCCAGCAGCCCGTCGGGGGGTTCCTACGAGCAGTACTTC. This codes for CASSPSGGSYEQYF.